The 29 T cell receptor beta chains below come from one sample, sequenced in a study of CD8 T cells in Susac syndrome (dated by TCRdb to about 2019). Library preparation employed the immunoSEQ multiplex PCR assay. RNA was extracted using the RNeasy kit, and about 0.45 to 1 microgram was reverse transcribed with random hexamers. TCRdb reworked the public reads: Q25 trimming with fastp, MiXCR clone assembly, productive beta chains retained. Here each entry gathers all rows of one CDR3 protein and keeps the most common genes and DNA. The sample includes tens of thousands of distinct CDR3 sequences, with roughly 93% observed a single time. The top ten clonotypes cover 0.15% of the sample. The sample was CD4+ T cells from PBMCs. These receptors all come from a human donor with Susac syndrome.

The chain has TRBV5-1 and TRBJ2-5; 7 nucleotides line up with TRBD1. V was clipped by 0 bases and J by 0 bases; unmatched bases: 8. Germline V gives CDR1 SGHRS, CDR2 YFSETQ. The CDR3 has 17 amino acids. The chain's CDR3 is CASSLEAGGKYQETQYF. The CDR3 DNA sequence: TGCGCCAGCAGCTTGGAGGCAGGGGGAAAGTACCAAGAGACCCAGTACTTC.

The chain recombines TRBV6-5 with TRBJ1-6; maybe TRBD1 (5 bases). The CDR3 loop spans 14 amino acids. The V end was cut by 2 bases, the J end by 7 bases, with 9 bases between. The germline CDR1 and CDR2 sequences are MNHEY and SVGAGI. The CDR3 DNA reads TGTGCCAGCAGTTACGCGGACACAAATTCACCCCTCCACTTT. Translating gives CASSYADTNSPLHF.

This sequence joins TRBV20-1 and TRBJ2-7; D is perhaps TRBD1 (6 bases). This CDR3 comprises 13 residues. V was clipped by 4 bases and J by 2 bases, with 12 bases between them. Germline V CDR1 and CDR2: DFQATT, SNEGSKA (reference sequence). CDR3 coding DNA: TGCAGTGCTACGGACAGCCAACCCTACGAGCAGTACTTC. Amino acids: CSATDSQPYEQYF.

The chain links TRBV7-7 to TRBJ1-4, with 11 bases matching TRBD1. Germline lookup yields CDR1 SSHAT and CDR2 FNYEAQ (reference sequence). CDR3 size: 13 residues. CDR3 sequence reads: CASGTGGNEKLFF. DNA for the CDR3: TGTGCTAGCGGGACAGGGGGAAATGAAAAACTGTTTTTT. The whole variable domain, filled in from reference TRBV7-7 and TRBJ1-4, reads GAGVSQSPRYKVTKRGQDVTLRCDPISSHATLYWYQQALGQGPEFLTYFNYEAQPDKSGLPSDRFSAERPEGSISTLTIQRTEQRDSAMYRCASGTGGNEKLFFGSGTQLSVL.

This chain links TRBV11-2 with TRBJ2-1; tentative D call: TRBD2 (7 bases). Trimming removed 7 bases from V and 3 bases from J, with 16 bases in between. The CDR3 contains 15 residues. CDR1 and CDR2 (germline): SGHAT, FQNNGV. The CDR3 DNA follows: TGTGCCAGCAAGCTAGGGGGGGGAAACTACAATGAGCAGTTCTTC. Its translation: CASKLGGGNYNEQFF.

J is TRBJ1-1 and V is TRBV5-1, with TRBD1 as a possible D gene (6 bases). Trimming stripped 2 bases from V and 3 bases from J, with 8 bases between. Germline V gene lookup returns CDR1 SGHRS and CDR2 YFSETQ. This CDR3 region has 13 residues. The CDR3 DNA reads TGCGCCAGCAGCTTACAGGGCTACACTGAAGCTTTCTTT. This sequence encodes CASSLQGYTEAFF.

CDR3 residues: CASTYPYYNEQFF. In DNA, the CDR3 is TGTGCCAGCACCTACCCATACTACAATGAGCAGTTCTTC. The chain couples TRBV28 to TRBJ2-1; D is uncertain. The germline V gene has CDR1 MDHEN and CDR2 SYDVKM. The CDR3 consists of 13 residues. Deletions cut 7 bases from V and 3 bases from J, with 10 bases between.

CDR3 residues: CASSLGPSGSTGEQFF. DNA of the CDR3: TGTGCCAGCAGCTTAGGACCCAGCGGGTCGACGGGTGAGCAGTTCTTC. V and J are TRBV7-2 and TRBJ2-1, with D maybe TRBD2 (6 bases). This CDR3 has 16 residues. Per germline, CDR1 SGHTA and CDR2 FQGNSA. Trimming removed 1 base from V and 9 bases from J, with 19 bases in between.

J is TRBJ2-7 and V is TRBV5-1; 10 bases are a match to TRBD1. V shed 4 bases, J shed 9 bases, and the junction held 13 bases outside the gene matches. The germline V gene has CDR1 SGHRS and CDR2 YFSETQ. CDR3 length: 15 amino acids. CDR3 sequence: CASSRRQGAPEGQYF. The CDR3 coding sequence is TGCGCCAGCAGCCGAAGACAGGGGGCCCCTGAGGGGCAGTACTTC.

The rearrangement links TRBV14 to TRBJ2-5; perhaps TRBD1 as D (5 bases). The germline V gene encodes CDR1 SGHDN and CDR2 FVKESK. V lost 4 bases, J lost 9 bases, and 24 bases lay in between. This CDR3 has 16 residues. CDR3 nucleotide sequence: TGTGCCAGCAGCCCAGGCTTGGGGCAGGTGGGCATGGCCCAGTACTTC. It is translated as CASSPGLGQVGMAQYF.

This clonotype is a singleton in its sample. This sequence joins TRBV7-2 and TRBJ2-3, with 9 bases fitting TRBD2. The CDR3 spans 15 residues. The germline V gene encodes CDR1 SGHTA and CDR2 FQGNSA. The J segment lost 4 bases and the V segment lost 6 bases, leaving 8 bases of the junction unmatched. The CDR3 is CASRFGGGAADTQYF. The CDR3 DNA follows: TGTGCCAGCAGATTTGGCGGGGGGGCCGCAGATACGCAGTATTTT. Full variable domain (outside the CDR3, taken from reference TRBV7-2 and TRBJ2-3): GAGVSQSPSNKVTEKGKDVELRCDPISGHTALYWYRQSLGQGLEFLIYFQGNSAPDKSGLPSDRFSAERTGGSVSTLTIQRTQQEDSAVYLCASRFGGGAADTQYFGPGTRLTVL.

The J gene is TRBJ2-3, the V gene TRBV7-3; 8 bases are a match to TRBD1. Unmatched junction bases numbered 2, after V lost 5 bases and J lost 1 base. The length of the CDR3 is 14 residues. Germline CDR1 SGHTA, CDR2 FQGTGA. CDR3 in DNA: TGTGCCAGCAGCCAGGGGGCCCGCACAGATACGCAGTATTTT. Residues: CASSQGARTDTQYF.

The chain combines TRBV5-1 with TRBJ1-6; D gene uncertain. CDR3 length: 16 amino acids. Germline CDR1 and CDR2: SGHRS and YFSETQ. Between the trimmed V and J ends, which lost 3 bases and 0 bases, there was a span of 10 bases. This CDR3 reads CASSWGFSSYNSPLHF. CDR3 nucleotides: TGCGCCAGCAGCTGGGGTTTCAGCTCCTATAATTCACCCCTCCACTTT.

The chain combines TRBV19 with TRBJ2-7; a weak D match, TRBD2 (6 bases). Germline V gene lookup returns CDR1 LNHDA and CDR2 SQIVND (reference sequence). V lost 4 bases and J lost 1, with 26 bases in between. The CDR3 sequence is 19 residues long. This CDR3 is CASSKGASRELQRSYEQYF. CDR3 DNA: TGTGCCAGTAGTAAGGGAGCTTCCCGGGAGCTCCAGCGTTCCTACGAGCAGTACTTC.

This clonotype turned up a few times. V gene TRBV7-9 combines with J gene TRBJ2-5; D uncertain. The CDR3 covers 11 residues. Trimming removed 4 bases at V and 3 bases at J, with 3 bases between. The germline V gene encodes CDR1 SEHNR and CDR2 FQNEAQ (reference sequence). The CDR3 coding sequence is TGTGCCAGCAGCTCTAAAGAGACCCAGTACTTC. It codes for CASSSKETQYF.

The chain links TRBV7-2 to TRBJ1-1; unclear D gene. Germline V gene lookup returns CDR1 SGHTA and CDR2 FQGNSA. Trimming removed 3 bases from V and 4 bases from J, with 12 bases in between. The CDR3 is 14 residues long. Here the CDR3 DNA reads TGTGCCAGCAGCTTGAAGAACCTGGGCACTGAAGCTTTCTTT. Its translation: CASSLKNLGTEAFF.

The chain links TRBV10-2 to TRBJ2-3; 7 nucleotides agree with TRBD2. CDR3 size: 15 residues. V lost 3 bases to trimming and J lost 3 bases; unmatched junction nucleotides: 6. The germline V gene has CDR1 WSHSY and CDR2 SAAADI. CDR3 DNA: TGCGCCAGCAGTGAACGCGGGGGTGGAACAGATACGCAGTATTTT. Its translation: CASSERGGGTDTQYF.

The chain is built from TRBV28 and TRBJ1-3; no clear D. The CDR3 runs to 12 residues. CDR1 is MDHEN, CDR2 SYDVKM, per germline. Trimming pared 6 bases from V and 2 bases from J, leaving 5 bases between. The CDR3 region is CASSEAGNTIYF. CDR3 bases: TGTGCCAGCAGCGAGGCTGGAAACACCATATATTTT.

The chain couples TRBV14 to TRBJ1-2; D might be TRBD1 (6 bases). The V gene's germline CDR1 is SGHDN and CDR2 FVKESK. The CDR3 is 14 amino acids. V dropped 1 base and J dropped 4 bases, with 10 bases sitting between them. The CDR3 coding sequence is TGTGCCAGCAGCCAAGGGGGGCGAACCTATGGCTACACCTTC. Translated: CASSQGGRTYGYTF. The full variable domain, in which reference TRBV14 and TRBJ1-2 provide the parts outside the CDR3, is EAGVTQFPSHSVIEKGQTVTLRCDPISGHDNLYWYRRVMGKEIKFLLHFVKESKQDESGMPNNRFLAERTGGTYSTLKVQPAELEDSGVYFCASSQGGRTYGYTFGSGTRLTVV.

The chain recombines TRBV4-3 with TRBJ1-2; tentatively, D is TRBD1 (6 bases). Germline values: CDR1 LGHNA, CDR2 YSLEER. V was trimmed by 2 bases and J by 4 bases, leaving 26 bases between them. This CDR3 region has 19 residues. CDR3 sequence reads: CASSQKSRAGDGVGYGYTF. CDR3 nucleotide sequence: TGCGCCAGCAGCCAAAAATCAAGGGCAGGGGATGGCGTGGGCTATGGCTACACCTTC.

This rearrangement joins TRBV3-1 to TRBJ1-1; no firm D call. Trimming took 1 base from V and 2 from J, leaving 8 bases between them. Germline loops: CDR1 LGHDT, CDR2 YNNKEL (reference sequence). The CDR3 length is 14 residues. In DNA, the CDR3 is TGTGCCAGCAGCCAAGTTTCGGCTAACACTGAAGCTTTCTTT. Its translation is CASSQVSANTEAFF. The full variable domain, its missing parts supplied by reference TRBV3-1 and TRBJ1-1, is DTAVSQTPKYLVTQMGNDKSIKCEQNLGHDTMYWYKQDSKKFLKIMFSYNNKELIINETVPNRFSPKSPDKAHLNLHINSLELGDSAVYFCASSQVSANTEAFFGQGTRLTVV.

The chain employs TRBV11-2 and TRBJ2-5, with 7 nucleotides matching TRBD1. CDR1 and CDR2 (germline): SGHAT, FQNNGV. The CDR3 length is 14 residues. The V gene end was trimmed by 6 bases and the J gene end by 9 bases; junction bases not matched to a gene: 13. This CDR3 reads CASRNGTARSAQYF. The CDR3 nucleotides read TGTGCCAGCAGAAACGGGACAGCCAGGTCGGCCCAGTACTTC. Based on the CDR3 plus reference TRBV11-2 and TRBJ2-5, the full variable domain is EAGVAQSPRYKIIEKRQSVAFWCNPISGHATLYWYQQILGQGPKLLIQFQNNGVVDDSQLPKDRFSAERLKGVDSTLKIQPAKLEDSAVYLCASRNGTARSAQYFGPGTRLLVL.

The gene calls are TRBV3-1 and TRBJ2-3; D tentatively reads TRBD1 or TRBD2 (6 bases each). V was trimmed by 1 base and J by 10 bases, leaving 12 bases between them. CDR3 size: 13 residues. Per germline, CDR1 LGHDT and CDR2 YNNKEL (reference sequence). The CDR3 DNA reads TGTGCCAGCAGCCAAGTTAACGGGGGCTCGCAGTATTTT. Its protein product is CASSQVNGGSQYF.

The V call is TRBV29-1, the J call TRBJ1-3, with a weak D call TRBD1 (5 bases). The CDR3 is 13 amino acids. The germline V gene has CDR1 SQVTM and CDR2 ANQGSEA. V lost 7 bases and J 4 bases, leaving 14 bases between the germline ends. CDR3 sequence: CSAEGPAGNTIYF. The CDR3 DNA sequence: TGCAGCGCCGAGGGACCTGCAGGAAACACCATATATTTT.

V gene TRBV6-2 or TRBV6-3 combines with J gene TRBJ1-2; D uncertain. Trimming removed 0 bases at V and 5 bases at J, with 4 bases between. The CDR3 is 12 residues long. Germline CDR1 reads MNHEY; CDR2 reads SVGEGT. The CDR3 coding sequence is TGTGCCAGCAGTTACTCGGAGTATGGCTACACCTTC. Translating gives CASSYSEYGYTF.

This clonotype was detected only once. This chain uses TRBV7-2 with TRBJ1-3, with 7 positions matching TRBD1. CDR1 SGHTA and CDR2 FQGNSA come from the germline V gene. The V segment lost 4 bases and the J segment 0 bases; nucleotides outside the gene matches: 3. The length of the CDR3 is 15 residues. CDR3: CASSSGQHSGNTIYF. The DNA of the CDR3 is TGTGCCAGCAGCTCGGGACAGCACTCTGGAAACACCATATATTTT.

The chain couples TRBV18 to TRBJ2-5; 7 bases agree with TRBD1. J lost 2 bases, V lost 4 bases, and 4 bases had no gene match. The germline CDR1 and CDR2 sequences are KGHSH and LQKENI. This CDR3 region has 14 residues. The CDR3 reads CASSLQGKQETQYF. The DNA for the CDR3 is TGTGCCAGCTCACTACAGGGGAAACAAGAGACCCAGTACTTC.

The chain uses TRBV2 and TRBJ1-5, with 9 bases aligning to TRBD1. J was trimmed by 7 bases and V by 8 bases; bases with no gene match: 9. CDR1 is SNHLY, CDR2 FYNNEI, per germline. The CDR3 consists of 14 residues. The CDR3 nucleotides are TGTGCCAGCTCAAGACAGGGGGGGAACCAGCCCCAGCATTTT. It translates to CASSRQGGNQPQHF.

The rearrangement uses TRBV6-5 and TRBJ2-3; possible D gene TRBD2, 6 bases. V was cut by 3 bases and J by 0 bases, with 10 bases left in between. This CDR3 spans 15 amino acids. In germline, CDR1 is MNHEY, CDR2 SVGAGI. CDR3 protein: CASSYGGTSTDTQYF. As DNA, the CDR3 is TGTGCCAGCAGTTATGGGGGGACTAGCACAGATACGCAGTATTTT.